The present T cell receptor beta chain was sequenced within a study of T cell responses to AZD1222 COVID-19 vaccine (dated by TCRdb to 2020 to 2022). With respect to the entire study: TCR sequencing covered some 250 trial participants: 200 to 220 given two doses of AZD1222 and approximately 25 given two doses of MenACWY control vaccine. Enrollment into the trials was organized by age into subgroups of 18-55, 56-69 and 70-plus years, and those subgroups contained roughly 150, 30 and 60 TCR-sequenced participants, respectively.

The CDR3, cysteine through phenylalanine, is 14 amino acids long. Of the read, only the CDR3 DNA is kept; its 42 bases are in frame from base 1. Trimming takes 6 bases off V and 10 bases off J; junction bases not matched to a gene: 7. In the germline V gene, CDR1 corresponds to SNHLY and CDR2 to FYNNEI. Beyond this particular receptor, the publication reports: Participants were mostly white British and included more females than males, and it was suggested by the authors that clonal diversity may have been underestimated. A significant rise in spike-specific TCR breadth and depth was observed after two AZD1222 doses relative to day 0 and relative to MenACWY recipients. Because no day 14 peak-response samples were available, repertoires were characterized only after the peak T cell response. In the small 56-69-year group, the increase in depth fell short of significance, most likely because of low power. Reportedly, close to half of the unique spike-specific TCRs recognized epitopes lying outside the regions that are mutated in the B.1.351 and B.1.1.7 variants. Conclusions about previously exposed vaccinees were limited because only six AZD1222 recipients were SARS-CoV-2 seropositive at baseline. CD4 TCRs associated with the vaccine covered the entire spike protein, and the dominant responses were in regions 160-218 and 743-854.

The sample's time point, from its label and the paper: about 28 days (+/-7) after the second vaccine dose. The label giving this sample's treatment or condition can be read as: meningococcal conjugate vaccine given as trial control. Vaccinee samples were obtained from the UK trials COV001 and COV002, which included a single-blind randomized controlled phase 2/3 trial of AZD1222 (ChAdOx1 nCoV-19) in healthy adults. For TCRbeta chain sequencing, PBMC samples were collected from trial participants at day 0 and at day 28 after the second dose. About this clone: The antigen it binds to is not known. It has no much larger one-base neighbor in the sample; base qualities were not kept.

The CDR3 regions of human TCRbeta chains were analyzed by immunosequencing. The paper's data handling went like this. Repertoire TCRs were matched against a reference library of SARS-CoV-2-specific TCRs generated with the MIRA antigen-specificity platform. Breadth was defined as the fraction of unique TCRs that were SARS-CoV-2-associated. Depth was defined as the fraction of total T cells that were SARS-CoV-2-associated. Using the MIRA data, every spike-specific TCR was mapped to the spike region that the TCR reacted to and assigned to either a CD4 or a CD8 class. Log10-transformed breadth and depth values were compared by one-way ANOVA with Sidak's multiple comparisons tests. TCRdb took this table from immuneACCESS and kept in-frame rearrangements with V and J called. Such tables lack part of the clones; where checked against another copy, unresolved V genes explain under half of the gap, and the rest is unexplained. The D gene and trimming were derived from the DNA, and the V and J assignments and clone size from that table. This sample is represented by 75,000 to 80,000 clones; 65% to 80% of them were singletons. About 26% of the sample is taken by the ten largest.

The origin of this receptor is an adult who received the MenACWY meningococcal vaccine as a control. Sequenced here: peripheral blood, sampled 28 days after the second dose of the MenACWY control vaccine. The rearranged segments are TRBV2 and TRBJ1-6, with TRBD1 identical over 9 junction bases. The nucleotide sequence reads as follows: TGTGCCAGCAGCGCGGGACAGGGAGGCTCACCCCTCCACTTT. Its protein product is CASSAGQGGSPLHF.